Each of the 21 T cell receptor beta chains below was sequenced from the same sample in a study of T cells after yellow fever vaccination (dated by TCRdb to between 2018 and 2021). According to the study, the label for this sample's treatment or condition signals: live attenuated yellow fever vaccine strain. Library preparation employed 5' RACE. This sample was sequenced with an Illumina HiSeq 2500. TCRdb reworked the public reads: Q25 trimming with fastp, MiXCR clone assembly, productive beta chains retained. CDR3 protein sequences are deduplicated, and each keeps its most common genes and DNA. Present in this sample are about 350,000 distinct CDR3 sequences, 7% to 9% of which were seen just once. The ten largest clones take up roughly 18% of the sample. The input for sequencing was PBMCs, taken roughly 46 days after the first yellow fever vaccination. The receptor set was obtained from a man between 18 and 29 years old who received the YFV17D yellow fever vaccine.

This clonotype occurred many times. The rearrangement uses TRBV28 and TRBJ2-3; D may be TRBD1 (5 bases). The germline V gene has CDR1 MDHEN and CDR2 SYDVKM. The CDR3 runs to 16 residues. The V end lost 3 bases, the J end lost 1 base, and 14 bases lay between the germline ends. The CDR3 region is CASSFPGLGGTDTQYF. The CDR3 DNA reads TGTGCCAGCAGTTTCCCGGGCTTAGGGGGCACAGATACGCAGTATTTT.

The chain joins TRBV12-3 or TRBV12-4 to TRBJ2-7, with TRBD1 matching over 9 bases. The CDR3 sequence is 16 residues long. V shed 5 bases and J 3 bases; nucleotides not matched to a gene: 11. CDR3: CASSPRATGGNYEQYF. In DNA form, the CDR3 reads TGTGCCAGCAGTCCCCGAGCGACAGGGGGAAACTACGAGCAGTACTTC.

This clonotype was recorded a few times. This chain links TRBV4-1 with TRBJ1-2; TRBD1 matches at 7 bases. V gave up 4 bases and J gave up 5 bases; unmatched junction bases: 7. CDR3 size: 14 residues. Germline V gives CDR1 MGHRA, CDR2 YSYEKL. CDR3 region: CASSRGQALYGYTF. CDR3 coding DNA: TGCGCCAGCAGCCGAGGACAGGCCCTTTATGGCTACACCTTC.

This clonotype appeared once. This chain connects TRBV12-3 or TRBV12-4 to TRBJ1-4, with 10 bases fitting TRBD1. The CDR3 covers 15 residues. Unmatched junction bases numbered 6, after V lost 4 bases and J lost 7 bases. CDR3 DNA sequence: TGTGCCAGCAGTTCGGGACAGGGGAGACGTGAAAAACTGTTTTTT. Residues: CASSSGQGRREKLFF.

In this sample, this clonotype turned up a few times. The chain is built from TRBV15 and TRBJ2-3; D remains ambiguous. Germline CDR1 is LNHNV and CDR2 is YYDKDF (reference sequence). V lost 5 bases to trimming and J lost 6 bases, with 21 bases between them. CDR3 length equals 16 residues. The CDR3 reads CATSAQVSPVGDTQYF. The CDR3 DNA reads as TGTGCCACCAGCGCCCAGGTTTCTCCTGTTGGGGATACGCAGTATTTT.

Comment on this clonotype: This may stem from a read error, because a much larger clone lies one nucleotide away. The chain carries TRBV19 and TRBJ1-1; unclear D gene. Trimming took off 6 bases at V and 4 bases at J, with 15 bases between the two ends. Germline assignment: CDR1 LNHDA and CDR2 SQIVND (reference sequence). CDR3 size: 14 residues. The CDR3 DNA reads as TGTGCCAGTAGAGACGGCGGCCGGATCACTGAAGCTTTCTTT. Amino acid sequence: CASRDGGRITEAFF. Using reference TRBV19 and TRBJ1-1 for the parts outside the CDR3, the full variable domain is DGGITQSPKYLFRKEGQNVTLSCEQNLNHDAMYWYRQDPGQGLRLIYYSQIVNDFQKGDIAEGYSVSREKKESFPLTVTSAQKNPTAFYLCASRDGGRITEAFFGQGTRLTVV.

The chain uses TRBV4-3 and TRBJ2-7, with D possibly called TRBD1 or TRBD2 (6 bases each). From germline, CDR1 is LGHNA and CDR2 YSLEER. Trimming pared 1 base from V and 7 bases from J, leaving 11 bases between. The CDR3 spans 13 residues. This chain's CDR3 is CASSQVQGGEQYF. The CDR3 DNA reads as TGCGCCAGCAGCCAAGTACAAGGGGGGGAGCAGTACTTC.

The chain combines TRBV4-3 with TRBJ2-7; the match to TRBD1 covers 8 bases. The CDR3 spans 16 residues. Germline lookup yields CDR1 LGHNA and CDR2 YSLEER. V dropped 1 base and J dropped 3; count of bases not matched to a gene: 8. The CDR3 reads CASSQGTGNIGYEQYF. DNA of the CDR3: TGCGCCAGCAGCCAAGGGACAGGGAACATCGGCTACGAGCAGTACTTC.

This clonotype was detected only a few times. This rearrangement joins TRBV4-1 to TRBJ2-3; no firm D call. Trimming pared 0 bases from V and 0 bases from J, leaving 7 bases between. The CDR3 totals 15 residues. Germline V gene sequence: CDR1 MGHRA, CDR2 YSYEKL. CDR3 region: CASSQEGTSTDTQYF. Here the CDR3 DNA reads TGCGCCAGCAGCCAAGAAGGAACGAGCACAGATACGCAGTATTTT.

The chain couples TRBV10-3 to TRBJ2-3; perhaps TRBD1 as D (5 bases). This CDR3 has 15 amino acids. V was shortened by 4 bases and J by 3 bases, with 14 bases between the two germline ends. Per the germline V gene, CDR1 is ENHRY and CDR2 is SYGVKD. The CDR3: CAISGAGLGTDTQYF. In nucleotides, the CDR3 is TGTGCCATCAGTGGAGCAGGGTTGGGGACAGATACGCAGTATTTT.

The chain combines TRBV29-1 with TRBJ2-2; tentative D call: TRBD2 (6 bases). The CDR3 extends over 15 amino acids. From germline, CDR1 is SQVTM and CDR2 ANQGSEA. V was trimmed by 3 bases and J by 4 bases, leaving 15 bases between them. CDR3 in amino acids: CSVEVLAGPTGELFF. DNA of the CDR3: TGCAGCGTTGAGGTTCTGGCGGGGCCCACCGGGGAGCTGTTTTTT.

The chain combines TRBV15 with TRBJ2-2; 7 bases are shared with TRBD1. The CDR3 is 14 amino acids. Germline CDR1 reads LNHNV; CDR2 reads YYDKDF (reference sequence). V lost 6 bases, J lost 4 bases, and 5 bases stayed unmatched. The CDR3 sequence is CATSPGQITGELFF. The CDR3 DNA reads TGTGCCACCAGTCCGGGACAGATCACCGGGGAGCTGTTTTTT.

This clonotype was found a few times. The chain employs TRBV4-1 and TRBJ2-1; perhaps TRBD1 as D (6 bases). CDR1 and CDR2 from the germline V gene are MGHRA and YSYEKL. The ends were cut back, 4 bases at V and 9 bases at J, with 25 bases in the middle. The CDR3 is made up of 17 amino acids. CDR3 DNA: TGCGCCAGCAGCCTCACTGCTCACCGGGACAACGGCGGTGAGCAGTTCTTC. This translates into CASSLTAHRDNGGEQFF.

In its sample, this clonotype was seen a few times. The chain employs TRBV18 and TRBJ2-1, with D maybe TRBD1 (5 bases). V lost 5 bases and J lost 6, with 14 bases in between. Germline V CDR1 and CDR2: KGHSH, LQKENI. This CDR3 has 14 amino acids. CDR3 nucleotide sequence: TGTGCCAGCTCAGCACAGGAATCGGTCAATGAGCAGTTCTTC. It translates to CASSAQESVNEQFF.

The chain employs TRBV11-2 and TRBJ2-1; D is possibly TRBD2 (6 bases). The germline V gene encodes CDR1 SGHAT and CDR2 FQNNGV. This CDR3 spans 13 amino acids. Trimming removed 3 bases from V and 7 bases from J, with 10 bases in between. CDR3 amino acids: CASSFGGRNEQFF. The CDR3 nucleotides are TGTGCCAGCAGCTTCGGTGGGAGGAATGAGCAGTTCTTC. Complete variable domain (other parts from reference TRBV11-2 and TRBJ2-1): EAGVAQSPRYKIIEKRQSVAFWCNPISGHATLYWYQQILGQGPKLLIQFQNNGVVDDSQLPKDRFSAERLKGVDSTLKIQPAKLEDSAVYLCASSFGGRNEQFFGPGTRLTVL.

This clonotype has a handful of counts. The chain links TRBV2 to TRBJ2-7; D possibly uses TRBD1 or TRBD2 (6 bases each). The germline gives CDR1 SNHLY, CDR2 FYNNEI. V was pared by 9 bases and J by 1 base, with 13 bases between. The CDR3 has 13 amino acids. The CDR3 sequence: CARGGGGSYEQYF. The CDR3 DNA is TGTGCCAGGGGTGGAGGGGGGTCCTACGAGCAGTACTTC. The whole variable domain, remainder taken from reference TRBV2 and TRBJ2-7, is EPEVTQTPSHQVTQMGQEVILRCVPISNHLYFYWYRQILGQKVEFLVSFYNNEISEKSEIFDDQFSVERPDGSNFTLKIRSTKLEDSAMYFCARGGGGSYEQYFGPGTRLTVT.

This clonotype turned up a few times. The chain couples TRBV4-3 to TRBJ2-2; a weak D match, TRBD1 (5 bases). The CDR3 is made up of 15 amino acids. Germline assignment: CDR1 LGHNA and CDR2 YSLEER. Trimming shortened V by 1 base and J by 4 bases, and 10 bases separated the two germline ends. The CDR3 DNA is TGCGCCAGCAGCCAAGCTGGACATCCCACCGGGGAGCTGTTTTTT. Protein product: CASSQAGHPTGELFF.

The chain carries TRBV3-1 and TRBJ2-1; D call uncertain. Trimming left V 6 bases short and J 10 bases short, with 16 bases between. Per germline, CDR1 LGHDT and CDR2 YNNKEL (reference sequence). This CDR3 has 13 residues. The CDR3 region has the DNA TGTGCCAGCAGGGACGGTTTGGCAACCGAGCAGTTCTTC. This gives the protein CASRDGLATEQFF.

This clonotype was picked up a small number of times. The rearrangement joins TRBV6-1 to TRBJ1-2; 9 bases are a match to TRBD1. The germline V gene encodes CDR1 MNHNS and CDR2 SASEGT. This CDR3 is built from 16 residues. Trimming at V came to 5 bases and at J to 3 bases, leaving 10 bases not matched to a gene. This chain's CDR3 is CASSKGDRVRHYGYTF. The CDR3 DNA reads as TGTGCCAGCAGTAAGGGGGACAGGGTCCGACACTATGGCTACACCTTC.

This clonotype was seen more than once but under ten times. The chain has TRBV6-1 and TRBJ1-2; D might be TRBD1 (6 bases). CDR3 length: 14 amino acids. CDR1 MNHNS and CDR2 SASEGT come from the germline V gene. The ends were cut back, 5 bases at V and 7 bases at J, with 17 bases in the middle. CDR3 sequence (DNA): TGTGCCAGCAGTCCCAGTCAACAGGGTTTTGGCTACACCTTC. It specifies CASSPSQQGFGYTF.

This clonotype was observed a handful of times. V is TRBV12-3 or TRBV12-4 and J is TRBJ2-3, with unresolved D. This CDR3 contains 12 residues. V lost 8 bases and J lost 4, with 10 bases in between. In DNA form, the CDR3 reads TGTGCCAGCGGTGGCGACGCAGATACGCAGTATTTT. Protein sequence: CASGGDADTQYF.